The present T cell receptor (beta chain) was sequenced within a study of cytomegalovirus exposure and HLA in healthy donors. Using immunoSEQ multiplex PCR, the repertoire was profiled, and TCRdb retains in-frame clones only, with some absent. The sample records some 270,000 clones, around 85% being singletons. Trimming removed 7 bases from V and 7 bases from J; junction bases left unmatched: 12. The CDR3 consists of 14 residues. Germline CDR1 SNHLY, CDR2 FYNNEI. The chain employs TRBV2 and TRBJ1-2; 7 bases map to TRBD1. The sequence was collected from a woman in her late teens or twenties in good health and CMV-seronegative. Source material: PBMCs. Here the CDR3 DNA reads TGTGCCAGCACCCTTCTACAGGGGAGTTCTGGCTACACCTTC. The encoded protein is CASTLLQGSSGYTF.